The 25 T cell receptor beta chains presented below share a single source sample, sequenced in a study of blood T cells in healthy people across ages. Sample-barcoded 5' priming and a J-beta primer mix drove a second PCR of about 6 to 11 cycles. TCRdb called the 5' RACE reads again in MiXCR, with one record for every CDR3 protein. The table shows roughly 2 million distinct CDR3 sequences, with roughly 49% occurring only once. The sequencing sample was made of blood. These receptors all stem from a woman aged 40 to 50 in good health.

The chain is built from TRBV20-1 and TRBJ1-4, with D hard to call. The CDR3 runs to 16 residues. The V gene lost 0 bases and the J gene lost 0 bases, with 11 bases spanning the gap. Germline V lookup: CDR1 DFQATT, CDR2 SNEGSKA (reference sequence). As DNA, the CDR3 is TGCAGTGCTAGAGAAGGGTCATACACAACTAATGAAAAACTGTTTTTT. The encoded protein is CSAREGSYTTNEKLFF.

This clonotype was counted only a few times. The V and J genes are TRBV27 and TRBJ2-1; perhaps TRBD1 as D (6 bases). The CDR3 runs 14 residues. CDR1 MNHEY and CDR2 SMNVEV come from the germline V gene (reference sequence). Between the trimmed V and J ends, which lost 5 bases and 3 bases, there was a span of 11 bases. CDR3 in DNA: TGTGCCAGCAGTCAACGGACAGTCTACAATGAGCAGTTCTTC. This encodes CASSQRTVYNEQFF.

V is TRBV5-1 and J is TRBJ1-2; no clear D gene. CDR3 length: 15 residues. CDR1 and CDR2 from the germline V gene are SGHRS and YFSETQ. Trimming pared 0 bases from V and 5 bases from J, leaving 14 bases between. CDR3 nucleotides: TGCGCCAGCAGCTTGGCTCTGGGGTTGGGGTATGGCTACACCTTC. This translates into CASSLALGLGYGYTF.

The V gene is TRBV4-1, the J gene TRBJ1-1; maybe TRBD1 (5 bases). CDR1 MGHRA and CDR2 YSYEKL come from the germline V gene. CDR3 size: 14 residues. V was shortened by 0 bases and J by 4 bases, with 9 bases between the two germline ends. The CDR3 loop is CASSQDKRGTEAFF. DNA of the CDR3: TGCGCCAGCAGCCAAGATAAGAGGGGCACTGAAGCTTTCTTT.

This chain uses TRBV20-1 with TRBJ1-5, with D perhaps TRBD1 (6 bases). Trimming took 6 bases from V and 0 from J, leaving 12 bases between them. From germline, CDR1 is DFQATT and CDR2 SNEGSKA (reference sequence). CDR3 length: 14 amino acids. The CDR3 here is CSAHRAVSNQPQHF. CDR3 nucleotide sequence: TGCAGTGCCCACAGGGCAGTTAGCAATCAGCCCCAGCATTTT.

Only a few counts were recorded for this clonotype. The gene calls are TRBV20-1 and TRBJ1-2; D not resolved. CDR1 is DFQATT, CDR2 SNEGSKA, per germline (reference sequence). V was pared by 1 base and J by 7 bases, with 7 bases between. This CDR3 is 11 amino acids long. CDR3 region: CSARVPGGYTF. DNA of the CDR3: TGCAGTGCTAGAGTACCTGGTGGCTACACCTTC.

J is TRBJ2-1 and V is TRBV20-1; tentative D call: TRBD1 (7 bases). Looked up from germline, CDR1 is DFQATT and CDR2 is SNEGSKA (reference sequence). The V end lost 1 base, the J end lost 0 bases, and 10 bases lay between the germline ends. There are 15 residues in the CDR3. In DNA, the CDR3 is TGCAGTGCTAGAGGCGGGGACAGCTCCTACAATGAGCAGTTCTTC. This translates into CSARGGDSSYNEQFF.

This chain uses TRBV9 with TRBJ2-5, with TRBD1 identical over 8 bases. Germline V lookup: CDR1 SGDLS, CDR2 YYNGEE. The junction had 9 bases not matched to a gene; V was cut back by 0 bases and J by 2 bases. This CDR3 spans 17 amino acids. CDR3 in amino acids: CASSVAIQGGTQETQYF. The CDR3, as DNA: TGTGCCAGCAGCGTAGCTATACAGGGGGGAACGCAAGAGACCCAGTACTTC.

The chain has TRBV5-1 and TRBJ1-2; D not resolved. This CDR3 comprises 15 residues. Trimming took off 1 base at V and 4 bases at J, with 14 bases between the two ends. Per germline, CDR1 SGHRS and CDR2 YFSETQ. CDR3 protein: CASSLRQEGSYGYTF. The DNA of the CDR3 is TGCGCCAGCAGCTTGCGGCAGGAGGGCAGCTATGGCTACACCTTC.

The sample holds a few counts of this clonotype. The chain is built from TRBV4-3 and TRBJ2-1; 12 bases line up with TRBD2. The germline V gene encodes CDR1 LGHNA and CDR2 YSLEER. The junction had 8 bases not matched to a gene; V was cut back by 0 bases and J by 8 bases. This CDR3 spans 17 amino acids. This chain's CDR3 is CASSQDPLAGGSDEQFF. CDR3 bases: TGCGCCAGCAGCCAAGATCCGCTAGCGGGGGGGAGCGATGAGCAGTTCTTC.

The sample holds a few counts of this clonotype. The chain links TRBV19 to TRBJ2-7, with 8 bases lining up with TRBD1. The J segment lost 0 bases and the V segment lost 9 bases, leaving 10 bases of the junction unmatched. The CDR3 runs to 15 residues. Germline V gene data show CDR1 as LNHDA and CDR2 as SQIVND (reference sequence). The CDR3 sequence is CASRKQGEASYEQYF. The CDR3 coding sequence is TGTGCCAGCAGGAAACAGGGGGAAGCCTCCTACGAGCAGTACTTC. Full variable domain (missing parts from reference TRBV19 and TRBJ2-7): DGGITQSPKYLFRKEGQNVTLSCEQNLNHDAMYWYRQDPGQGLRLIYYSQIVNDFQKGDIAEGYSVSREKKESFPLTVTSAQKNPTAFYLCASRKQGEASYEQYFGPGTRLTVT.

The chain's CDR3 is CASSVGSLPHEQFF. In DNA, the CDR3 is TGTGCCAGCAGCGTAGGGTCATTACCCCATGAGCAGTTCTTC. This chain connects TRBV9 to TRBJ2-1, with D unresolved. CDR3 length: 14 amino acids. V lost 0 bases and J lost 8, with 12 bases in between. Germline CDR1 SGDLS, CDR2 YYNGEE.

This rearrangement joins TRBV19 to TRBJ2-7; D is perhaps TRBD1 or TRBD2 (5 bases each). There are 15 residues in the CDR3. Germline CDR1 and CDR2: LNHDA and SQIVND (reference sequence). Trimming took off 9 bases at V and 1 base at J, with 19 bases between the two ends. This CDR3 is CASTYSSGLSYEQYF. CDR3 in DNA: TGTGCCAGCACTTATAGCTCGGGGCTATCCTACGAGCAGTACTTC.

V gene TRBV5-1 combines with J gene TRBJ2-3, with 12 bases aligning to TRBD1. This CDR3 has 16 residues. In germline, CDR1 is SGHRS, CDR2 YFSETQ. V lost 0 bases and J lost 6; bases outside the gene matches: 5. CDR3 nucleotides: TGCGCCAGCAGCTTGGTTGGGACAGGGGGCAAGGATACGCAGTATTTT. Translating gives CASSLVGTGGKDTQYF.

A word on this clonotype: Mismatch with germline at one junction end may stem from a read error. In nucleotides, the CDR3 is TGTGCCAGCAGCTCCTCCCCCGGGAGTGGCAACACCTTC. It specifies CASSSSPGSGNTF. The V call is TRBV7-2, the J call TRBJ1-2; D is undetermined. The CDR3 length is 13 residues. Germline-derived CDR1 and CDR2 are SGHTA and FQGNSA.

The chain links TRBV20-1 to TRBJ2-4; D is possibly TRBD1 (5 bases). The last part of the DNA fits TRBJ2-7 better; the J call may be wrong. CDR3 length equals 12 residues. Germline CDR1 reads DFQATT; CDR2 reads SNEGSKA (reference sequence). The CDR3 here is CSARDVGREQYF. Here the CDR3 DNA reads TGCAGTGCTAGAGATGTGGGGCGCGAGCAGTACTTC.

This chain links TRBV20-1 with TRBJ2-1, with D maybe TRBD1 (5 bases). The CDR3 runs 14 residues. Germline V gene sequence: CDR1 DFQATT, CDR2 SNEGSKA (reference sequence). V was cut by 6 bases and J by 0 bases, with 12 bases left in between. CDR3 sequence: CSAPEDSSYNEQFF. In nucleotides, the CDR3 is TGCAGTGCACCCGAAGACAGCTCCTACAATGAGCAGTTCTTC.

J is TRBJ1-2 and V is TRBV4-2; possible D gene TRBD1, 6 bases. V dropped 1 base and J dropped 8 bases, with 14 bases sitting between them. The germline V gene has CDR1 LGHNA and CDR2 YNFKEQ. The CDR3 spans 14 residues. This CDR3 is CASSQVRGLEGYTF. CDR3 in DNA: TGTGCCAGCAGCCAAGTACGGGGGCTGGAAGGCTACACCTTC.

This clonotype occurred a few times. V usage is TRBV20-1 and J usage is TRBJ1-2; D ambiguous. This CDR3 has 14 residues. The germline V gene has CDR1 DFQATT and CDR2 SNEGSKA (reference sequence). Trimming left V 3 bases short and J 7 bases short, with 18 bases between. The CDR3 region is CSASLVSDGVGYTF. In DNA, the CDR3 is TGCAGTGCTAGTCTCGTGTCAGACGGAGTTGGCTACACCTTC.

This clonotype was detected a few times. The chain couples TRBV12-3 or TRBV12-4 to TRBJ2-4; D possibly corresponds to TRBD2 (7 bases). The V end was cut by 1 base, the J end by 6 bases, with 13 bases between. CDR3 length: 15 residues. CDR3 coding DNA: TGTGCCAGCAGTTTAGGGGCAGGGGAGGGAAACATTCAGTACTTC. Its translation: CASSLGAGEGNIQYF.

V usage is TRBV4-3 and J usage is TRBJ2-1; 8 bases match TRBD2. J gave up 6 bases and V 0 bases, and 10 bases lay outside the gene matches. This CDR3 region has 17 residues. Germline CDR1 is LGHNA and CDR2 is YSLEER. CDR3 amino acids: CASSQEARAGGSNEQFF. CDR3 DNA sequence: TGCGCCAGCAGCCAAGAGGCAAGGGCGGGGGGAAGCAATGAGCAGTTCTTC.

The V call is TRBV6-5, the J call TRBJ2-1, with 9 bases lining up with TRBD2. The ends lost 10 bases at V and 10 bases at J; junction bases unmatched: 20. Germline CDR1 MNHEY, CDR2 SVGAGI. The CDR3 length is 16 residues. The CDR3 DNA is TGTGCCAACAGCACACCGCGGGGGGGTTCGGGAAGGGAGCAGTTCTTC. This codes for CANSTPRGGSGREQFF.

The chain joins TRBV20-1 to TRBJ2-1; 15 bases line up with TRBD2. V lost 1 base and J lost 0; bases outside the gene matches: 4. The CDR3 is 18 amino acids. CDR1 is DFQATT, CDR2 SNEGSKA, per germline (reference sequence). The CDR3 sequence is CSARVGTSGGPSYNEQFF. Written as DNA, the CDR3 is TGCAGTGCTAGAGTCGGGACTAGCGGGGGGCCCTCCTACAATGAGCAGTTCTTC.

The chain recombines TRBV25-1 with TRBJ2-3; D call uncertain. The V gene's germline CDR1 is MGHDK and CDR2 SYGVNS. This CDR3 comprises 12 residues. V gave up 5 bases and J gave up 9 bases, with 12 bases separating them. CDR3 sequence reads: CASSSQARTQYF. DNA for the CDR3: TGTGCCAGCAGTTCCCAGGCTCGGACGCAGTATTTT.

J is TRBJ2-3 and V is TRBV7-9; D may correspond to TRBD1 or TRBD2 (5 bases each). CDR3 length: 15 amino acids. The germline V and J ends were trimmed by 5 bases and 0 bases, with 12 bases remaining between them. The germline V gene has CDR1 SEHNR and CDR2 FQNEAQ (reference sequence). CDR3 coding DNA: TGTGCCAGCAGCGGCTACGGGGCTAGCACAGATACGCAGTATTTT. Translating it yields CASSGYGASTDTQYF.